These 18 T cell receptor beta chains were sequenced from one sample in a study of T cells expressing NK-cell markers. TCRdb derives one entry per CDR3 protein from the 5' RACE reads, leaving out DNA. The table lists some 120,000 distinct CDR3 sequences, with approximately 18% in the top ten. Sequencing was carried out using blood T cells: a sorted CD56 or NKG2C T cell subset, CD4+ or CD8+ T cells, or bulk PBMC T cells (not recorded which). Receptors were obtained from a woman between 18 and 69 years old in good health.

V is TRBV12-3 or TRBV12-4 and J is TRBJ2-1; checking the TCRdb D call of TRBD2 is not possible without DNA. The CDR3 consists of 13 residues. CDR3 residues: CASREREYNEQFF.

The chain uses TRBV7-2 and TRBJ1-5; the TRBD1 assignment by TCRdb is unverifiable without DNA. Germline values: CDR1 SGHTA, CDR2 FQGNSA. This CDR3 contains 17 residues. The CDR3 is CASSLYHRGLVTEPQHF.

The V and J genes are TRBV20-1 and TRBJ2-7; TCRdb selects TRBD1, and the lack of DNA leaves this call unchecked. Germline CDR1 DFQATT, CDR2 SNEGSKA (reference sequence). The CDR3 consists of 16 residues. The CDR3 sequence: CSARSLGERSWYEQYF.

The chain has TRBV20-1 and TRBJ2-7; without DNA, the TCRdb call of TRBD2 cannot be checked. CDR1 and CDR2 (germline): DFQATT, SNEGSKA (reference sequence). CDR3 length: 14 residues. The CDR3 loop reads CSAADERDRYEQYF.

This sequence joins TRBV12-3 or TRBV12-4 and TRBJ2-3; without DNA, the TCRdb call of TRBD1 cannot be checked. The CDR3 length is 16 residues. CDR3 region: CASSLGGGKATDTQYF.

The chain joins TRBV27 to TRBJ2-6; without DNA, the TCRdb call of TRBD1 cannot be checked. Per germline, CDR1 MNHEY and CDR2 SMNVEV (reference sequence). This CDR3 spans 13 amino acids. The CDR3 loop is CATAPSGANVLTF.

The chain combines TRBV29-1 with TRBJ2-1; TCRdb names TRBD1, which stays unverified in the absence of DNA. The CDR3 extends over 12 amino acids. Germline assignment: CDR1 SQVTM and CDR2 ANQGSEA. CDR3: CSVPLGGDEQFF.

The chain's CDR3 is CATRAGDLNTEAFF. The genes are TRBV15 and TRBJ1-1. Germline V lookup: CDR1 LNHNV, CDR2 YYDKDF (reference sequence). This CDR3 is built from 14 residues.

The chain joins TRBV7-3 to TRBJ2-1; TCRdb's D call of TRBD2 is untestable without DNA. The CDR3 extends over 16 amino acids. In germline, CDR1 is SGHTA, CDR2 FQGTGA. This CDR3 is CASSLGLSGGNNEQFF.

V gene TRBV19 combines with J gene TRBJ2-5; TCRdb returns TRBD1, unconfirmable since there is no DNA. CDR1 LNHDA and CDR2 SQIVND come from the germline V gene (reference sequence). The CDR3 is made up of 13 amino acids. CDR3 region: CASTPTGIETQYF.

The chain links TRBV12-3 or TRBV12-4 to TRBJ2-7; the TCRdb call, TRBD1, lacks DNA for checking. This CDR3 region has 13 residues. The CDR3 is CASSRDQPYEQYF.

The chain carries TRBV23-1 and TRBJ2-5; TCRdb calls TRBD1, which cannot be checked without DNA. TRBV23-1 is placed among ORFs of uncertain function. The CDR3 is 16 amino acids. CDR3: CASSQTLNRLQETQYF.

The V gene is TRBV12-3 or TRBV12-4, the J gene TRBJ2-5; TCRdb lists TRBD2, though no DNA is available to test this call. This CDR3 contains 15 residues. The CDR3 spells CASSFQGPSEETQYF.

The chain recombines TRBV6-6 with TRBJ2-2; checking the TCRdb D call of TRBD2 is not possible without DNA. The length of the CDR3 is 12 residues. Germline CDR1 MNHNY, CDR2 SVGAGI (reference sequence). The CDR3 protein is CASSGGLGELFF.

The chain recombines TRBV6-5 with TRBJ2-2. This CDR3 is 15 amino acids long. Germline CDR1 and CDR2: MNHEY and SVGAGI. The CDR3 is CASSYTSLNTGELFF.

The genes are TRBV7-9 and TRBJ2-1; TCRdb indicates TRBD2, and absent DNA this call remains unverified. This CDR3 has 15 amino acids. Germline CDR1 and CDR2: SEHNR and FQNEAQ (reference sequence). The CDR3 loop reads CASRLGAGGYNEQFF.

This rearrangement joins TRBV19 to TRBJ2-1. CDR3 length: 15 amino acids. Germline-derived CDR1 and CDR2 are LNHDA and SQIVND (reference sequence). The CDR3 is CASSMNRLTYNEQFF.

The chain joins TRBV6-1 to TRBJ2-1; TCRdb names TRBD1, which stays unverified in the absence of DNA. Germline lookup yields CDR1 MNHNS and CDR2 SASEGT. The CDR3 is 15 amino acids. CDR3 residues: CASSPTGNYYNEQFF.